This entry describes one TCR beta chain. The antigen is undetermined. The ends were cut back, 2 bases at V and 6 bases at J, with 13 bases in the middle. There are 14 residues in the CDR3. Germline V gene sequence: CDR1 GTSNPN, CDR2 SVGIG (reference sequence). Second-dose schedules of about 4 or about 12 weeks were combined. Here immunoSEQ multiplex PCR was the method, and the copy in TCRdb shows in-frame clones only, minus some. The sample holds about 93,000 clones, 80% to 90% seen once. This sample was included in a study of T cell responses to AZD1222 COVID-19 vaccine. Study observations and caveats: Among vaccine-associated CD4 TCRs, coverage spanned spike, with dominance at 160-218 and 743-854. The number of AZD1222 recipients seropositive at baseline was only six. Two AZD1222 doses significantly raised spike-specific TCR breadth and depth over controls.

The chain links TRBV30 to TRBJ1-4, with D possibly matching TRBD1 (6 bases). The receptor's source is an adult who received the AZD1222 COVID-19 vaccine. Sample: peripheral blood, taken 28 days after the second AZD1222 dose. As DNA, the CDR3 is TGTGCCTGGAGTTTAGGGGGAGGCGATGAAAAACTGTTTTTT. It translates to CAWSLGGGDEKLFF.